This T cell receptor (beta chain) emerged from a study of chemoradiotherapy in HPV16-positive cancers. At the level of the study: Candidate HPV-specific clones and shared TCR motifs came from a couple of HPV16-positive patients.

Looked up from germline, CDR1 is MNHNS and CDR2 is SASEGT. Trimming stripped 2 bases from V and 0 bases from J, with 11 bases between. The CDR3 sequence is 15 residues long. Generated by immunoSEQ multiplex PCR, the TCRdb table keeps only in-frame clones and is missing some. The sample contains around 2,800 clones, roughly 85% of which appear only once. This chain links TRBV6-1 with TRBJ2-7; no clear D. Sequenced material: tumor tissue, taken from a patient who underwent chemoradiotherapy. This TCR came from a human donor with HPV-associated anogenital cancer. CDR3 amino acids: CASSESGEGSYEQYF. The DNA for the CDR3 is TGTGCCAGCAGTGAATCGGGCGAAGGCTCCTACGAGCAGTACTTC.